This note documents a single T cell receptor beta chain sequence. Its antigen is not known. Sequenced by immunoSEQ multiplex PCR; TCRdb stores in-frame clones only, minus some. The sample includes 100,000 to 150,000 clones, roughly 89% of them seen just once. These data come from a study of cytomegalovirus exposure and HLA in healthy donors. Trimming took off 5 bases at V and 2 bases at J, with 9 bases between the two ends. The CDR3 totals 13 residues. Germline V gene data show CDR1 as SQVTM and CDR2 as ANQGSEA. Overall study findings and caveats: Listed as cytomegalovirus-associated were about 160 TCR beta chains.

The clonotype comes from a woman aged 18-29 years in good health and CMV-seronegative. The sample was PBMCs. The chain couples TRBV29-1 to TRBJ1-4, with unresolved D. The CDR3 loop reads CSVRGGTNEKLFF. The CDR3 bases are TGCAGCGTTCGGGGTGGCACTAATGAAAAACTGTTTTTT.